This TCR beta chain was captured by sequencing in a study of blood T cell repertoires in COVID-19. Study-wide context: The analysed material was cDNA or gDNA that came from T cells, B-cell-depleted T cells, or PBMCs.

The V end was cut by 2 bases, the J end by 14 bases, with 17 bases between. CDR1 and CDR2 (germline): SGDLS, YYNGEE. The CDR3 extends over 14 amino acids. Study members were between 18 and 89 years old and lived in some 22 US regions. Assignments of participants to cohorts depended upon their own reported clinical history. In the study's own analysis: Amplification with reference gene primers provided the estimates of nucleated cell counts. Assay: immunoSEQ multiplex PCR; the TCRdb copy retains only in-frame clones and omits some. Clonal size and the V and J genes are those of that table, whereas D and trimming came from the DNA. The sample includes fewer than 500,000 clones, roughly 87% of them seen just once.

This receptor was taken from a woman under 30 who had recovered from COVID-19. Sequencing was carried out using PBMCs or T cells enriched from blood (not recorded which). This chain joins TRBV9 and TRBJ1-6; tentative D call: TRBD1 (5 bases). CDR3 coding DNA: TGTGCCAGCAGCGTCTCTGGGGGGGACGAGACCCTCCACTTT. It yields the protein CASSVSGGDETLHF. The full variable domain, completed using reference TRBV9 and TRBJ1-6, is DSGVTQTPKHLITATGQRVTLRCSPRSGDLSVYWYQQSLDQGLQFLIQYYNGEERAKGNILERFSAQQFPDLHSELNLSSLELGDSALYFCASSVSGGDETLHFGNGTRLTVT.